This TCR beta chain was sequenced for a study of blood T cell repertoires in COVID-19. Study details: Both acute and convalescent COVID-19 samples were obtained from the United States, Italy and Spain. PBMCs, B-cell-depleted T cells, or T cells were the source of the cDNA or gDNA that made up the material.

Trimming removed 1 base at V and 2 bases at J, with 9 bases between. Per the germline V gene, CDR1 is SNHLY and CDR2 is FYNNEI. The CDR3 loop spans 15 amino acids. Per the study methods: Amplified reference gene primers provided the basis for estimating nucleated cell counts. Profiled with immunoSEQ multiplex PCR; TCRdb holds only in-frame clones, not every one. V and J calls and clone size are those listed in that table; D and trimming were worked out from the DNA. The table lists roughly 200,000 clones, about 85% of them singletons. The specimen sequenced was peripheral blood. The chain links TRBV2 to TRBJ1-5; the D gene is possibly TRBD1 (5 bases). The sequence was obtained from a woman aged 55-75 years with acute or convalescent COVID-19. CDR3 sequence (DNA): TGTGCCAGCAGTGAAGGGCGACAGCGCAATCAGCCCCAGCATTTT. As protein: CASSEGRQRNQPQHF.